The 20 T cell receptor beta chains below come from one sample, sequenced in a study of shared clonotypes between healthy human individuals. Sequencing used immunoSEQ multiplex PCR; TCRdb keeps in-frame clones, though not all of them. The sample records roughly 2.5 million clones, approximately 92% being singletons. Source material: naive CD4+ T cells sorted from blood. Subset given: CD45RA+ positively selected. Every receptor here comes from a man aged 18 to 29 in good health.

The rearrangement joins TRBV7-2 to TRBJ2-4; 8 nucleotides agree with TRBD1. The CDR3 sequence is 16 residues long. Germline V lookup: CDR1 SGHTA, CDR2 FQGNSA. After removal of 5 bases from V and 2 bases from J, the junction contained 8 bases not matched to a gene. The chain's CDR3 is CASSPRQGYTKNIQYF. The CDR3 DNA follows: TGTGCCAGCAGCCCCAGACAGGGGTACACCAAAAACATTCAGTACTTC.

The chain employs TRBV10-2 and TRBJ2-1, with D unresolved. Deletions cut 4 bases from V and 6 bases from J, with 16 bases between. Germline CDR1 is WSHSY and CDR2 is SAAADI. CDR3 length: 15 residues. CDR3 nucleotide sequence: TGCGCCAGCAGTGGAGTGGGCGAGCCCCCCAATGAGCAGTTCTTC. Translation gives CASSGVGEPPNEQFF.

This sequence joins TRBV19 and TRBJ2-5; D possibly corresponds to TRBD2 (6 bases). V lost 3 bases and J lost 0, with 17 bases in between. The CDR3 consists of 17 residues. Germline values: CDR1 LNHDA, CDR2 SQIVND (reference sequence). The CDR3 reads CASSMFWGVGYQETQYF. DNA for the CDR3: TGTGCCAGTAGTATGTTTTGGGGGGTTGGGTACCAAGAGACCCAGTACTTC.

This chain joins TRBV10-1 and TRBJ1-2, with D unresolved. V dropped 4 bases and J dropped 5 bases, with 11 bases sitting between them. The germline V gene has CDR1 WNHNN and CDR2 SYGVQD (reference sequence). CDR3 size: 13 residues. CDR3 protein: CASSASPGYGYTF. In nucleotides, the CDR3 is TGCGCCAGCAGTGCTAGCCCGGGTTATGGCTACACCTTC.

Concerning this clone: This may arise from a read error, as a much more abundant clone is one base away. Other DNA sequences within the sample encode an identical CDR3. This chain links TRBV5-4 with TRBJ2-7; no firm D call. The germline V gene encodes CDR1 SGHNT and CDR2 YYREEE (reference sequence). The CDR3 is 11 residues long. The germline V and J ends were trimmed by 3 bases and 3 bases, with 4 bases remaining between them. CDR3 coding DNA: TGTGCCAGCAGCTCCGACTACGAGCAGTACTTC. It translates to CASSSDYEQYF.

Of note for this clone: The sample has other DNA sequences that encode this CDR3 too. This rearrangement joins TRBV5-1 to TRBJ1-5, with 10 positions matching TRBD1. Germline V CDR1 and CDR2: SGHRS, YFSETQ. V gave up 4 bases and J gave up 5 bases; unmatched junction bases: 3. There are 14 residues in the CDR3. Written as DNA, the CDR3 is TGCGCCAGCAGCCTCGGGACAGGGGATCAGCCCCAGCATTTT. Its translation is CASSLGTGDQPQHF.

The genes are TRBV18 and TRBJ2-7, with unresolved D. The V gene lost 4 bases and the J gene lost 1 base, with 11 bases spanning the gap. Germline lookup yields CDR1 KGHSH and CDR2 LQKENI. The CDR3 is 14 residues long. CDR3 in amino acids: CASSQSPSSYEQYF. The CDR3, as DNA: TGTGCCAGCTCACAGTCACCCTCTTCCTACGAGCAGTACTTC.

The chain combines TRBV19 with TRBJ1-5; 9 bases match TRBD1. The germline gives CDR1 LNHDA, CDR2 SQIVND (reference sequence). The V and J ends lost 3 bases and 5 bases, in that order; junction bases with no gene match: 5. This CDR3 contains 15 residues. DNA of the CDR3: TGTGCCAGTAGTATTACGGGACAGGGATATCAGCCCCAGCATTTT. Its protein is CASSITGQGYQPQHF.

V gene TRBV5-1 combines with J gene TRBJ2-7; D may be TRBD1 or TRBD2 (5 bases each). The germline V and J ends were trimmed by 2 bases and 3 bases, with 24 bases remaining between them. Germline V lookup: CDR1 SGHRS, CDR2 YFSETQ. The CDR3 covers 18 residues. This CDR3 is CASSFKSGLAFPLYEQYF. The CDR3 nucleotides read TGCGCCAGCAGCTTTAAATCGGGGCTTGCATTTCCTCTCTACGAGCAGTACTTC.

The rearrangement uses TRBV19 and TRBJ2-4; tentatively, D is TRBD2 (10 bases). Between the trimmed V and J ends, which lost 5 bases and 6 bases, there was a span of 32 bases. CDR3 length: 20 amino acids. Germline V CDR1 and CDR2: LNHDA, SQIVND (reference sequence). The DNA for the CDR3 is TGTGCCAGTAGTTCGAAGGGGGACAGGGTCCTAGCGGGAGAGGGAAACATTCAGTACTTC. It encodes CASSSKGDRVLAGEGNIQYF.

The table lists this clone with a count of one. The chain uses TRBV30 and TRBJ2-1; no clear D gene. The V gene's germline CDR1 is GTSNPN and CDR2 SVGIG (reference sequence). V shed 4 bases and J shed 5 bases, with 9 bases lying between them. The CDR3 runs 12 residues. CDR3 residues: CAWNQRDNEQFF. DNA for the CDR3: TGTGCCTGGAATCAGCGCGACAATGAGCAGTTCTTC.

The CDR3 nucleotides read TGTGCCAGCAGTGGTTACTTGCGCGAGCAGTACTTC. Translated, it gives CASSGYLREQYF. The rearrangement links TRBV6-1 to TRBJ2-7; unclear D gene. The V end lost 4 bases, the J end lost 6 bases, and 10 bases lay between the germline ends. The CDR3 contains 12 residues. Germline loops: CDR1 MNHNS, CDR2 SASEGT.

The V gene is TRBV5-1, the J gene TRBJ1-2; D remains unclear. The CDR3 extends over 15 amino acids. Trimming cost V 4 bases and J 3 bases, with 16 bases left between them. Germline V lookup: CDR1 SGHRS, CDR2 YFSETQ. The CDR3 DNA reads as TGCGCCAGCAGCGAGGACGGCCGGATAGACTATGGCTACACCTTC. The encoded protein is CASSEDGRIDYGYTF.

This chain links TRBV6-6 with TRBJ1-4; no clear D gene. V was shortened by 6 bases and J by 8 bases, with 13 bases between the two germline ends. Germline V lookup: CDR1 MNHNY, CDR2 SVGAGI (reference sequence). The CDR3 is 13 residues long. This chain's CDR3 is CASRRDLGEKLFF. In DNA, the CDR3 is TGTGCCAGCAGGCGAGATCTTGGCGAAAAACTGTTTTTT.

This chain uses TRBV7-8 with TRBJ2-7; TRBD2 aligns across 7 bases. The germline V gene encodes CDR1 SGHVS and CDR2 FQNEAQ. The CDR3 extends over 16 amino acids. V trimming: 5 bases; J trimming: 0 bases; junction bases outside the gene matches: 10. CDR3 DNA sequence: TGTGCCAGCAGCGCCCCATTAGCGGGTATCTCCTACGAGCAGTACTTC. Translated: CASSAPLAGISYEQYF. Drawing the rest from reference TRBV7-8 and TRBJ2-7, the complete variable domain is GAGVSQSPRYKVAKRGQDVALRCDPISGHVSLFWYQQALGQGPEFLTYFQNEAQLDKSGLPSDRFFAERPEGSVSTLKIQRTQQEDSAVYLCASSAPLAGISYEQYFGPGTRLTVT.

V gene TRBV5-4 combines with J gene TRBJ2-5; D may be TRBD2 (6 bases). This CDR3 is built from 13 residues. Per the germline V gene, CDR1 is SGHNT and CDR2 is YYREEE (reference sequence). Trimming took off 4 bases at V and 6 bases at J, with 13 bases between the two ends. The CDR3 nucleotides are TGTGCCAGCAGCCCGGGACTTTTCCAGACCCAGTACTTC. Residues: CASSPGLFQTQYF.

This clone was found once. V is TRBV4-1 and J is TRBJ1-2; a possible D gene is TRBD1 (6 bases). V was shortened by 1 base and J by 2 bases, with 11 bases between the two germline ends. Germline V gives CDR1 MGHRA, CDR2 YSYEKL. This CDR3 is 15 amino acids long. Here the CDR3 reads CASSQGGPGNYGYTF. The CDR3 nucleotides read TGCGCCAGCAGCCAAGGGGGGCCTGGGAACTATGGCTACACCTTC.

About this clone: The identical CDR3 is also encoded by other nucleotide sequences in the sample. This sequence joins TRBV7-2 and TRBJ2-5; D not resolved. Between the trimmed V and J ends, which lost 1 base and 2 bases, there was a span of 5 bases. CDR3 size: 13 residues. CDR1 and CDR2 from the germline V gene are SGHTA and FQGNSA. Here the CDR3 reads CASSLGLQETQYF. The CDR3 coding sequence is TGTGCCAGCAGCTTAGGGTTACAAGAGACCCAGTACTTC.

The table lists this clone with a few counts. The gene calls are TRBV10-1 and TRBJ1-6; possibly TRBD1 for D (5 bases). The germline V and J ends were trimmed by 1 base and 10 bases, with 17 bases remaining between them. CDR3 length: 16 residues. Germline V gene sequence: CDR1 WNHNN, CDR2 SYGVQD (reference sequence). CDR3 sequence reads: CASSEYWWGSGSPLHF. CDR3 bases: TGCGCCAGCAGTGAGTATTGGTGGGGGAGTGGGTCACCCCTCCACTTT.

DNA for the CDR3: TGTGCCAGCAGCTTTGGGGGGGCAGAATCTAACTATGGCTACACCTTC. It translates to CASSFGGAESNYGYTF. The genes are TRBV5-4 and TRBJ1-2, with D maybe TRBD1 (6 bases). The V and J ends lost 2 bases and 0 bases respectively, with 14 bases between them. Germline V gene sequence: CDR1 SGHNT, CDR2 YYREEE (reference sequence). CDR3 size: 16 residues.